This T cell receptor beta chain originates from a study of CXCR3-negative and CXCR3-positive naive CD8 T cells. Preparation of TRB cDNA libraries relied on 5' RACE carrying UMI labels. TCRdb reprocessed the 5' RACE reads and stores each CDR3 protein as one record, lacking DNA. The sample's table shows roughly 4,700 distinct CDR3 sequences. Notes on the study in general: Upon cryopreservation, CXCR3 expression partially decreased, and most assays used fresh PBMCs. CXCR3-positive naive cells had TRB CDR3s that were more hydrophobic than CXCR3-negative naive cells had. For memory CD8+ cells diversity was much lower, but both naive subsets had comparably high diversity.

As regards this clonotype: Its antigen is as yet unknown.

CDR1 is SGHAT and CDR2 is FQNNGV in the germline V gene. The CDR3 loop spans 14 amino acids. CD45RO-CCR7+CD27+CD95- marked naive CD8+ T cells. The TCR comes from a human donor in good health. Some clones in this sample may be carry-over from other donors' samples. The genes are TRBV11-2 and TRBJ2-5; the D call of TRBD2 rests on TCRdb alone, since no DNA is present to check it. The sequencing input was naive CXCR3+ CD8+ T cells from blood. Subset specified: CD45RO-CCR7+CD27+CD95- naive CD8+ T cells expressing CXCR3 (TNR3+). The CDR3 is CASSPTSAQETQYF.